A selection of T cell receptor beta chains follows, all from one sample in a study of post-analysis software for immune sequencing data. TCRdb reanalysed the PCR reads using MiXCR and keeps one entry per CDR3 protein. This sample has over 300,000 distinct CDR3 sequences; approximately 33% occur once, and the top ten carry under 15%. The sample taken for sequencing was blood. These receptors were obtained from a girl between 5 and 17 years old with multiple sclerosis. CDR3s include the opening cysteine and the closing phenylalanine or tryptophan. Each record gives: D gene, J gene, V gene, clone size, CDR3 protein, CDR3 DNA. D genes are given only for firm matches. Not every row has a clone size; where given, it reads once, few, many or a size class.

>TRBD2|TRBJ2-1|TRBV6-1|.
CAGSGWAGGHNEQFF
TGTGCCGGCAGTGGATGGGCGGGGGGGCACAATGAGCAGTTCTTC
>.|TRBJ2-7|TRBV7-6|.
CASSAGGGGSYEQYF
TGTGCCAGCAGCGCAGGGGGAGGGGGATCCTACGAGCAGTACTTC
>.|TRBJ1-2|TRBV6-5|few
CASSRDNRGYTF
TGTGCCAGCAGTCGGGACAATCGCGGCTACACCTTC
>TRBD2|TRBJ2-5|TRBV6-2/TRBV6-3|few
CASSPGTRGEQYF
TGTGCCAGCAGCCCAGGGACTAGAGGTGAGCAGTACTTC
>TRBD2|TRBJ2-5|TRBV13|few
CASSPWTRQETQYF
TGTGCCAGCAGCCCGTGGACTAGACAAGAGACCCAGTACTTC
>.|TRBJ2-7|TRBV20-1|.
CSAGRDTSSYEQYF
TGCAGTGCTGGCCGGGACACCAGCTCCTACGAGCAGTACTTC
>.|TRBJ2-7|TRBV5-5|.
CASSLNGVYEQYF
TGTGCCAGCAGCTTGAATGGAGTCTACGAGCAGTACTTC
>.|TRBJ1-2|TRBV6-1|few
CASRPSSGAGNYGYTF
TGTGCCAGCAGACCCTCCTCTGGGGCAGGGAACTATGGCTACACCTTC
>.|TRBJ2-1|TRBV12-3/TRBV12-4|.
CASSLVEDEQFF
TGTGCCAGCAGTTTAGTGGAGGATGAGCAGTTCTTC
>TRBD1|TRBJ2-5|TRBV7-2|.
CASSLMGQGGETQYF
TGTGCCAGCAGCTTAATGGGACAGGGGGGAGAGACCCAGTACTTC
>.|TRBJ1-1|TRBV6-5|.
CASTLLTGVTEAFF
TGTGCCAGCACCCTACTGACAGGCGTTACTGAAGCTTTCTTT
>.|TRBJ2-3|TRBV4-3|few
CASSQDWALAGSTDTQYF
TGCGCCAGCAGCCAAGATTGGGCCTTGGCGGGGAGCACAGATACGCAGTATTTT
>.|TRBJ1-2|TRBV12-3/TRBV12-4|.
CASSRSPWDYGYTF
TGTGCCAGCAGCCGCAGCCCCTGGGACTATGGCTACACCTTC
>.|TRBJ2-1|TRBV7-9|.
CASSQGGPQGQFF
TGTGCCAGCAGCCAAGGCGGGCCACAGGGGCAGTTCTTC
>.|TRBJ2-3|TRBV11-2|.
CASSYPGREDTQYF
TGTGCCAGCAGCTATCCTGGTCGAGAAGATACGCAGTATTTT
>.|TRBJ2-1|TRBV29-1|few
CSVESQYNEQFF
TGCAGCGTTGAATCACAATACAATGAGCAGTTCTTC
>.|TRBJ2-1|TRBV29-1|.
CSVARASCNEQFF
TGCAGCGTTGCGAGAGCCTCCTGCAATGAGCAGTTCTTC
>TRBD1|TRBJ1-1|TRBV12-3/TRBV12-4|.
CASSPRDRGNTEAFF
TGTGCCAGCAGTCCCCGGGACAGGGGGAACACTGAAGCTTTCTTT
>.|TRBJ2-7|TRBV3-1|.
CASSQGRLLSSYEQYF
TGTGCCAGCAGCCAAGGCAGGCTGTTGAGTTCCTACGAGCAGTACTTC
>.|TRBJ1-5|TRBV4-3|few
CASSQERYSNQPQHF
TGCGCCAGCAGCCAAGAGAGGTATAGCAATCAGCCCCAGCATTTT
>.|TRBJ2-1|TRBV3-1|.
CASSPSRANNEQFF
TGTGCCAGCAGCCCTTCACGGGCCAACAATGAGCAGTTCTTC
>.|TRBJ2-5|TRBV7-2|.
CASSLARGGETQYF
TGTGCCAGCAGCTTAGCCAGGGGAGGGGAGACCCAGTACTTC